This TCR beta chain was obtained from a study of human T cells and chemical hapten exposure. This clonotype was detected ten times or more. As to time point: patch test 2, 6 weeks after DPC sensitization. Treatment noted: therapeutic diphenylcyclopropenone sensitization with weekly scalp DPC. TCRdb used MiXCR to reprocess the RACE reads, holding one entry per CDR3 protein. This table holds a few hundred thousand distinct CDR3 sequences, about 6.9% found once. This sample comprised whole blood, obtained in connection with sensitization to the hapten diphenylcyclopropenone (DPC). This clonotype originated in a woman between 18 and 29 years old with alopecia areata. Some clones in this sample may be carry-over from other donors' samples.

CDR3 bases: TGTGCCAGCGCAGACACCAATCAGCCCCAGCATTTT. As protein: CASADTNQPQHF. This rearrangement joins TRBV28 to TRBJ1-5; the D is unclear. Looked up from germline, CDR1 is MDHEN and CDR2 is SYDVKM. V was cut by 8 bases and J by 3 bases, with 8 bases left in between. The CDR3 runs to 12 residues.